This T cell receptor beta chain was recovered during a study of blood T cell repertoires in COVID-19. Across the whole study: The United States, Italy and Spain supplied acute and convalescent COVID-19 samples. T cells, B-cell-depleted T cells, or PBMCs supplied cDNA or gDNA.

Seattle's cohort entered during active infection and was followed longitudinally. The CDR3 sequence is 16 residues long. Trimming at V came to 5 bases and at J to 6 bases, leaving 11 bases not matched to a gene. Per the germline V gene, CDR1 is LNHNV and CDR2 is YYDKDF (reference sequence). As processed by the authors: Estimated nucleated cell counts came from reference gene primer amplification. This table comes from immunoSEQ multiplex PCR, and its TCRdb copy is limited to in-frame clones, with some not included. That table gives V, J and clone size, and the DNA gave D and trimming. This table has around 470,000 clones, 89% appearing once.

The TCR was taken from a man aged 18 to 29 with COVID-19, enrolled during active disease. The rearrangement links TRBV15 to TRBJ2-7, with 12 bases aligning to TRBD2. Specimen: peripheral blood. The CDR3, as DNA: TGTGCCACCAGCGAACTAGCGGGAGGCCTAAGGGGCGAGCAGTACTTC. It codes for CATSELAGGLRGEQYF.